This T cell receptor beta chain was recovered during a study of control samples from healthy donors and cancer patients. Sequencing was performed with immunoSEQ multiplex PCR; in TCRdb, only in-frame clones are kept and a portion is missing. The sample shows over 60,000 clones, 85% of them seen only once. The TCR comes from a man aged 40-55 years in good health. Sequences were obtained from blood.

The DNA for the CDR3 is TGTGCCAGCAGCCCAAGCCAGGGTACGACACCCCTCCACTTT. Its translation is CASSPSQGTTPLHF. V and J are TRBV7-9 and TRBJ1-6; possibly TRBD1 for D (5 bases). The V gene lost 5 bases and the J gene lost 11 bases, with 16 bases spanning the gap. CDR1 SEHNR and CDR2 FQNEAQ come from the germline V gene (reference sequence). The length of the CDR3 is 14 residues.